This TCR beta chain was recorded in a study of technical replicates of blood from several donors. Produced via immunoSEQ multiplex PCR; TCRdb's table is partial and in-frame only. Among roughly 90,000 clones listed, around 92% were seen once. CDR3 length equals 15 residues. The germline V gene has CDR1 SGHAT and CDR2 FQNNGV. V was pared by 1 base and J by 2 bases, with 10 bases between. The specimen was T cells isolated from PBMCs. V and J are TRBV11-2 and TRBJ2-3; D perhaps matches TRBD1 (5 bases). This clonotype was sampled from a human donor in good health. The CDR3 DNA reads as TGTGCCAGCAGCTTAGTGGGCAGGGACACAGATACGCAGTATTTT. This gives the protein CASSLVGRDTDTQYF.